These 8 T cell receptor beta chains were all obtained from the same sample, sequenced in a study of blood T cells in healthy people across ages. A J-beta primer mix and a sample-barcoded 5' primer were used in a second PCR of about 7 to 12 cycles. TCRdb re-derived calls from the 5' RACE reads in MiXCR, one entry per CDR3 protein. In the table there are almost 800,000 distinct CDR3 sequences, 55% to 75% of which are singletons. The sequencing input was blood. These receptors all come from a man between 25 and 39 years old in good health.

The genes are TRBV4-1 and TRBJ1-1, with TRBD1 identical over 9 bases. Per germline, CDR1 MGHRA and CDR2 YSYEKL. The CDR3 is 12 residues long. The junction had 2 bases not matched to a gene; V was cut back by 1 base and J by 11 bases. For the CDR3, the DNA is TGCGCCAGCAGCCAAGTACAGGGGGCGGCTTTCTTT. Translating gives CASSQVQGAAFF.

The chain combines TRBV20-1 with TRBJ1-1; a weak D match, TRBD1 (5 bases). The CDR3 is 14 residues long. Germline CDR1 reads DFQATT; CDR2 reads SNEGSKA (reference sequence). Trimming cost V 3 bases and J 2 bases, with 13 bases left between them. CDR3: CSARAWGDNTEAFF. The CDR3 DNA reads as TGCAGTGCTAGGGCATGGGGCGATAACACTGAAGCTTTCTTT.

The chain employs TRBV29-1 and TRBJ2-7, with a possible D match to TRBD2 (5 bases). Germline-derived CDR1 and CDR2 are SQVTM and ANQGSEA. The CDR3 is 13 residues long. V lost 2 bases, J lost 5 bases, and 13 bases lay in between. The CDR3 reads CSVERTGKNEQYF. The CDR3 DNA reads TGCAGCGTTGAACGGACGGGGAAAAACGAGCAGTACTTC.

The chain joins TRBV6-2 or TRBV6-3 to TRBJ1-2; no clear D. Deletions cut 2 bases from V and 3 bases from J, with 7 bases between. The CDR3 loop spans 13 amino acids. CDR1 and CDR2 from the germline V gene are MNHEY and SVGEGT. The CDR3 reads CASSYSRDYGYTF. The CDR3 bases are TGTGCCAGCAGTTACAGCCGGGACTATGGCTACACCTTC.

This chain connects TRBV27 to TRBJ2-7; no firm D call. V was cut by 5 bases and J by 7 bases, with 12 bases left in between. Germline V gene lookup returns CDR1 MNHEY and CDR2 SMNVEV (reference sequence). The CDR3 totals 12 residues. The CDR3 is CASSGPYDEQYF. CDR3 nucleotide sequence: TGTGCCAGCAGTGGCCCCTACGATGAGCAGTACTTC.

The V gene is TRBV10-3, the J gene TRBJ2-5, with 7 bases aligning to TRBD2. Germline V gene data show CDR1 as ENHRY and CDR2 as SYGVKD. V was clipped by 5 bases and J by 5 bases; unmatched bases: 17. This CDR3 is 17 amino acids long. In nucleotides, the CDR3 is TGTGCCATCAGTTCCGGCCCGTTACGGGCGGGAGCTGAGACCCAGTACTTC. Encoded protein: CAISSGPLRAGAETQYF.

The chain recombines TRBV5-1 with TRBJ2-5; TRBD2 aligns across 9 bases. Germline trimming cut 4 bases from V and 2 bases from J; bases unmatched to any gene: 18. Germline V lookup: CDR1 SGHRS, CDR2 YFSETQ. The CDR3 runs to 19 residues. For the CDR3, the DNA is TGCGCCAGCAGCCTCGGACGACAGGGCGGGGGGGGAGTACAAGAGACCCAGTACTTC. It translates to CASSLGRQGGGGVQETQYF.

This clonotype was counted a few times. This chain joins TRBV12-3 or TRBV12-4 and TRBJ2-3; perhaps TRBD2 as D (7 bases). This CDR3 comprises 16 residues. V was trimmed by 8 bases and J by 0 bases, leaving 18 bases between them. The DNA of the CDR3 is TGTGCCAGCCTTCTAGGCGGGGGCCTTAGCACAGATACGCAGTATTTT. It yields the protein CASLLGGGLSTDTQYF.